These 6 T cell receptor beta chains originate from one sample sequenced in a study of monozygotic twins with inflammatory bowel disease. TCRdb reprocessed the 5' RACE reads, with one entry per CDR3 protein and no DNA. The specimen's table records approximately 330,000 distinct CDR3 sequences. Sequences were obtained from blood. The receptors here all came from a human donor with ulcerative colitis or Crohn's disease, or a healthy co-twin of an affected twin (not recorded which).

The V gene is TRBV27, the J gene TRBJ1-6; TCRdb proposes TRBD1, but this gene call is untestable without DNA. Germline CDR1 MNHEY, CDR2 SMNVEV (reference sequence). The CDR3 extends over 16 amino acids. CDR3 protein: CASSNPGSPKQSPLHF.

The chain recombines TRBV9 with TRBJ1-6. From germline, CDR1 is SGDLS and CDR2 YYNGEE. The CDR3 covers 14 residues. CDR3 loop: CASSVDFVNSPLHF.

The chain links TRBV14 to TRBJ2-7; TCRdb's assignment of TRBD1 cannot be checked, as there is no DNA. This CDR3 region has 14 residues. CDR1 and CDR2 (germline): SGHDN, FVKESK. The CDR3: CASSPWTASYEQYF.

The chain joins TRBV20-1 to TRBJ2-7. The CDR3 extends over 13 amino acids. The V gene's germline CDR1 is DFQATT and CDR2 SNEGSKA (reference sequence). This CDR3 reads CSARDRTSYEQYF.

CDR3 region: CASSERTGEDTQYF. The V and J genes are TRBV25-1 and TRBJ2-3; checking the TCRdb D call of TRBD1 is not possible without DNA. Germline values: CDR1 MGHDK, CDR2 SYGVNS. The CDR3 is made up of 14 amino acids.

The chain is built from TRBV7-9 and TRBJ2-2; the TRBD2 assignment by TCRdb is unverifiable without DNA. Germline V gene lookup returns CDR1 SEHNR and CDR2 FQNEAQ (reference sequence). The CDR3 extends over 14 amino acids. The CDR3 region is CASSLDFNTGELFF.